This T cell receptor (beta chain) was retrieved from a study of technical replicates of blood from a handful of donors. CDR1 and CDR2 from the germline V gene are LNHDA and SQIVND (reference sequence). This CDR3 comprises 15 residues. With 5 bases clipped from V and 2 bases from J, the junction kept 6 bases outside the gene matches. Libraries were prepared by immunoSEQ multiplex PCR; TCRdb keeps only in-frame clonotypes and omits some of them. The sample has under 65,000 clones, 92% seen once. The chain combines TRBV19 with TRBJ2-7; TRBD2 agrees at 10 bases. The source material was PBMCs. This TCR was recovered from a human donor in good health. Some clones in this sample may be carry-over from other donors' samples. The CDR3 here is CASSLGLAVTYEQYF. The CDR3 DNA reads TGTGCCAGTAGTCTCGGACTAGCGGTTACCTACGAGCAGTACTTC.